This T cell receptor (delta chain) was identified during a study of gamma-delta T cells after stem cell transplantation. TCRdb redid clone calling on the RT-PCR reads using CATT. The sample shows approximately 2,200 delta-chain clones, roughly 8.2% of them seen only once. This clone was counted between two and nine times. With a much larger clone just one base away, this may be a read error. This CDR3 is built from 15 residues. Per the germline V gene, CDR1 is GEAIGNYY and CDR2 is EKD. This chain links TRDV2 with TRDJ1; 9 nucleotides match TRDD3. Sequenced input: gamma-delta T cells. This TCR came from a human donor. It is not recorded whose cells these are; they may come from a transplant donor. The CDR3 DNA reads TGTGCCCGTGACACGCTGGGGGATCGAACCGATAAACTCATCTTT. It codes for CARDTLGDRTDKLIF.